What follows is one T cell receptor beta chain and its context. The study recruited people aged about 18 to 89 years across roughly 23 US areas. Each participant's cohort was designated according to participant-reported clinical history. These data come from a study of blood T cell repertoires in COVID-19. CDR1 and CDR2 (germline): SGHTS, YDEGEE. The CDR3 has 13 residues. Between the trimmed V and J ends, which lost 4 bases and 4 bases, there was a span of 12 bases. Original processing methods: Researchers report that nucleated cell counts were estimated from reference gene primer amplification. The table came from immunoSEQ multiplex PCR; TCRdb's copy has only in-frame clones and leaves some out. D and trimming come from the DNA, and the V and J calls and clone size come from that table. The table has approximately 170,000 clones, approximately 87% seen once.

The chain couples TRBV5-8 to TRBJ2-7, with D possibly matching TRBD1 (5 bases). The sample comprised PBMCs or T cells enriched from blood (not recorded which). The receptor was derived from a woman in her forties or fifties who had recovered from COVID-19. CDR3 residues: CASSRRQSYEQYV. In DNA form, the CDR3 reads TGTGCCAGCAGCCGCAGACAGTCTTACGAGCAGTACGTC.